What follows are 25 T cell receptor beta chains derived from one specimen sequenced in a study of T-cell memory formation after mild COVID-19. TCRdb reprocessed the 5' RACE reads with MiXCR, giving one entry per CDR3 protein. The table records 130,000 to 150,000 distinct CDR3 sequences, roughly 21% of them present only once. The sample comprised PBMCs or a T cell subset sorted from them (not recorded which). Receptors were obtained from an adult woman who had mild COVID-19 (a few samples of this study predate the infection). Cell type and time point are not known.

This clonotype was observed a handful of times. This chain joins TRBV12-3 or TRBV12-4 and TRBJ2-5; possible D gene TRBD2, 5 bases. This CDR3 has 13 amino acids. V was cut by 7 bases and J by 1 base, with 10 bases left in between. The CDR3 nucleotides read TGTGCCAGCACTCCCGGACTCCAAGAGACCCAGTACTTC. Translated: CASTPGLQETQYF.

The V and J genes are TRBV12-3 or TRBV12-4 and TRBJ2-4, with 9 nucleotides matching TRBD1. With 8 bases clipped from V and 7 bases from J, the junction kept 9 bases outside the gene matches. The CDR3 contains 14 residues. The DNA of the CDR3 is TGTGCCAGCGGGGGGACAGGGCTAGGGAACATTCAGTACTTC. It yields the protein CASGGTGLGNIQYF.

Only a few counts were recorded for this clonotype. The chain uses TRBV5-6 and TRBJ1-6, with no clear D. Between the trimmed V and J ends, which lost 0 bases and 5 bases, there was a span of 9 bases. Germline V gene data show CDR1 as SGHDT and CDR2 as YYEEEE. CDR3 length equals 15 residues. CDR3 amino acids: CASSLVGRNNSPLHF. CDR3 coding DNA: TGTGCCAGCAGCTTGGTGGGCAGGAATAATTCACCCCTCCACTTT.

This chain uses TRBV29-1 with TRBJ1-1; TRBD1 might be the D (6 bases). Germline assignment: CDR1 SQVTM and CDR2 ANQGSEA. The V and J ends lost 6 bases and 12 bases respectively, with 23 bases between them. The CDR3 length is 13 residues. DNA for the CDR3: TGCAGCGTGGGGGCTTACAGGGCACGAGAAACTTTCTTT. This sequence encodes CSVGAYRARETFF.

This clonotype was observed a few times. The J gene is TRBJ1-2, the V gene TRBV6-5, with D unclear. The CDR3 totals 13 residues. V lost 6 bases and J 4 bases, leaving 12 bases between the germline ends. The germline gives CDR1 MNHEY, CDR2 SVGAGI. The chain's CDR3 is CASSRTRIYGYTF. The CDR3 DNA is TGTGCCAGCAGCCGCACACGGATCTATGGCTACACCTTC.

This clonotype was detected only a few times. The chain combines TRBV5-1 with TRBJ2-7; TRBD2 is a possible D gene (5 bases). V lost 7 bases and J 7 bases, leaving 18 bases between the germline ends. The CDR3 is 13 amino acids. The germline gives CDR1 SGHRS, CDR2 YFSETQ. This CDR3 reads CASADRPGGEQYF. CDR3 DNA sequence: TGCGCCAGCGCGGACCGCCCCGGCGGGGAGCAGTACTTC.

This clonotype was observed a single time. This chain connects TRBV4-3 to TRBJ2-7; 10 bases fit TRBD2. The CDR3 is made up of 20 amino acids. Germline V lookup: CDR1 LGHNA, CDR2 YSLEER. Trimming cost V 1 base and J 2 bases; bases outside gene matches: 17. The CDR3: CASSQAGGGAGGRNAYEQYF. DNA for the CDR3: TGCGCCAGCAGCCAAGCCGGGGGTGGAGCGGGAGGGCGGAACGCCTACGAGCAGTACTTC.

This clonotype was observed a few times. The V gene is TRBV14, the J gene TRBJ2-1; 8 positions match TRBD2. V shed 1 base, J shed 0 bases, and the junction held 5 bases outside the gene matches. Germline V gene sequence: CDR1 SGHDN, CDR2 FVKESK. The CDR3 extends over 17 amino acids. CDR3 sequence: CASSQGTSPSSYNEQFF. The CDR3 DNA sequence: TGTGCCAGCAGCCAAGGGACTAGCCCTAGCTCCTACAATGAGCAGTTCTTC. The complete variable domain, with remaining parts taken from reference TRBV14 and TRBJ2-1, reads EAGVTQFPSHSVIEKGQTVTLRCDPISGHDNLYWYRRVMGKEIKFLLHFVKESKQDESGMPNNRFLAERTGGTYSTLKVQPAELEDSGVYFCASSQGTSPSSYNEQFFGPGTRLTVL.

This chain connects TRBV7-3 to TRBJ2-3, with a weak D call TRBD2 (6 bases). Germline V gives CDR1 SGHTA, CDR2 FQGTGA. V lost 5 bases to trimming and J lost 0 bases, with 9 bases between them. The CDR3 runs 14 residues. The CDR3 spells CASSRGTSTDTQYF. The CDR3 region has the DNA TGTGCCAGCAGCCGCGGGACTAGCACAGATACGCAGTATTTT.

This clonotype was seen only a few times. The CDR3 region has the DNA TGCGCCAGCAGCTCAGGGACAGGGGGCGCGGAGACCCAGTACTTC. Translation gives CASSSGTGGAETQYF. V usage is TRBV5-1 and J usage is TRBJ2-5; 12 bases match TRBD1. This CDR3 contains 15 residues. The V and J ends lost 3 bases and 5 bases, in that order; junction bases with no gene match: 5. Germline V gene lookup returns CDR1 SGHRS and CDR2 YFSETQ.

This clonotype occurred a few times. The V call is TRBV18, the J call TRBJ1-2; TRBD1 matches 8 bases. Per the germline V gene, CDR1 is KGHSH and CDR2 is LQKENI. There are 14 residues in the CDR3. The V gene end was trimmed by 8 bases and the J gene end by 6 bases; junction bases not matched to a gene: 11. CDR3 DNA: TGTGCCAGCGCTCCTCAGGGGGCAGGGAATGGCTACACCTTC. It yields the protein CASAPQGAGNGYTF. Together with reference TRBV18 and TRBJ1-2, the CDR3 gives the full variable domain: NAGVMQNPRHLVRRRGQEARLRCSPMKGHSHVYWYRQLPEEGLKFMVYLQKENIIDESGMPKERFSAEFPKEGPSILRIQQVVRGDSAAYFCASAPQGAGNGYTFGSGTRLTVV.

A few counts support this clonotype. V is TRBV7-8 and J is TRBJ2-7, with 8 bases aligning to TRBD2. J was trimmed by 3 bases and V by 4 bases; bases with no gene match: 8. Germline V gene lookup returns CDR1 SGHVS and CDR2 FQNEAQ. The CDR3 contains 15 residues. The CDR3 nucleotides read TGTGCCAGCAGCTCCCCGGGAGGGCTTAGCTACGAGCAGTACTTC. Protein: CASSSPGGLSYEQYF.

The chain employs TRBV7-8 and TRBJ2-1, with 8 positions matching TRBD2. The germline V gene encodes CDR1 SGHVS and CDR2 FQNEAQ. The ends lost 2 bases at V and 9 bases at J; junction bases unmatched: 12. CDR3 size: 16 residues. In nucleotides, the CDR3 is TGTGCCAGCAGCTTATCTCAAGGACTAGCTGAGGGTGAGCAGTTCTTC. It yields the protein CASSLSQGLAEGEQFF.

This clonotype has more than one count but fewer than ten. The chain carries TRBV5-1 and TRBJ2-3; D assignment may be TRBD1 or TRBD2 (5 bases each). CDR1 is SGHRS and CDR2 is YFSETQ in the germline V gene. This CDR3 has 15 amino acids. Trimming shortened V by 7 bases and J by 0 bases, and 15 bases separated the two germline ends. The CDR3 here is CASSSGTPSTDTQYF. CDR3 bases: TGCGCCAGCTCCTCCGGGACCCCTAGCACAGATACGCAGTATTTT. The whole variable domain, filled in from reference TRBV5-1 and TRBJ2-3, reads KAGVTQTPRYLIKTRGQQVTLSCSPISGHRSVSWYQQTPGQGLQFLFEYFSETQRNKGNFPGRFSGRQFSNSRSEMNVSTLELGDSALYLCASSSGTPSTDTQYFGPGTRLTVL.

In its sample, this clonotype was seen a few times. The chain is built from TRBV5-1 and TRBJ2-7; TRBD2 might be the D (6 bases). V was trimmed by 3 bases and J by 4 bases, leaving 14 bases between them. This CDR3 has 14 amino acids. The germline gives CDR1 SGHRS, CDR2 YFSETQ. CDR3 nucleotide sequence: TGCGCCAGCAGCTCATCGGGACTCCTTTACGAGCAGTACTTC. Its protein is CASSSSGLLYEQYF.

For the CDR3, the DNA is TGTGCCAGCAGCCGACAGGGCGTCTCCTACAATGAGCAGTTCTTC. The encoded protein is CASSRQGVSYNEQFF. The chain links TRBV7-2 to TRBJ2-1; the match to TRBD1 covers 7 bases. CDR1 is SGHTA, CDR2 FQGNSA, per germline. The CDR3 runs 15 residues. The junction had 4 bases not matched to a gene; V was cut back by 5 bases and J by 0 bases.

V is TRBV7-3 and J is TRBJ2-2, with D possibly TRBD2 on 7 matching bases. There are 14 residues in the CDR3. Looked up from germline, CDR1 is SGHTA and CDR2 is FQGTGA. The V gene lost 5 bases and the J gene lost 4 bases, with 11 bases spanning the gap. This CDR3 reads CASSRGGGTGELFF. The CDR3 nucleotides are TGTGCCAGCAGCAGAGGGGGGGGCACCGGGGAGCTGTTTTTT.

V usage is TRBV15 and J usage is TRBJ2-5; D gene ambiguous. The CDR3 totals 15 residues. Germline-derived CDR1 and CDR2 are LNHNV and YYDKDF (reference sequence). Deletions cut 0 bases from V and 5 bases from J, with 13 bases between. CDR3 coding DNA: TGTGCCACCAGCAGAGATCAGAAAGCCAGGGAGACCCAGTACTTC. Translating gives CATSRDQKARETQYF.

This clonotype was counted ten times or more. V is TRBV5-1 and J is TRBJ2-5; 9 bases agree with TRBD1. J gave up 4 bases and V 2 bases, and 9 bases lay outside the gene matches. Germline CDR1 is SGHRS and CDR2 is YFSETQ. The CDR3 extends over 16 amino acids. The CDR3 sequence: CASSFPDRGSRETQYF. The CDR3 coding sequence is TGCGCCAGCAGCTTCCCGGACAGGGGTAGTAGAGAGACCCAGTACTTC.

J is TRBJ2-2 and V is TRBV9; D not certain. Germline V gene lookup returns CDR1 SGDLS and CDR2 YYNGEE. The V end lost 0 bases, the J end lost 0 bases, and 3 bases lay between the germline ends. The CDR3 runs 14 residues. The CDR3 DNA is TGTGCCAGCAGCGTAGTTTCGAACACCGGGGAGCTGTTTTTT. Protein sequence: CASSVVSNTGELFF.

Ten or more counts support this clonotype. The chain couples TRBV27 to TRBJ2-1, with 7 bases that match TRBD2. V lost 0 bases, J lost 1 base, and 3 bases stayed unmatched. The germline CDR1 and CDR2 sequences are MNHEY and SMNVEV (reference sequence). There are 16 residues in the CDR3. CDR3 protein: CASSLSWGGSYNEQFF. The DNA of the CDR3 is TGTGCCAGCAGTTTATCGTGGGGGGGGTCCTACAATGAGCAGTTCTTC.

The table lists this clonotype with a few counts. The chain recombines TRBV7-2 with TRBJ2-1, with 11 bases fitting TRBD2. Germline V CDR1 and CDR2: SGHTA, FQGNSA. The CDR3 is 16 amino acids. V lost 5 bases, J lost 8 bases, and 11 bases stayed unmatched. As DNA, the CDR3 is TGTGCCAGCAGCATCACTAGCGGGAGTATTGGCCATGAGCAGTTCTTC. It codes for CASSITSGSIGHEQFF. Filled out from reference TRBV7-2 and TRBJ2-1, the complete variable domain reads GAGVSQSPSNKVTEKGKDVELRCDPISGHTALYWYRQSLGQGLEFLIYFQGNSAPDKSGLPSDRFSAERTGGSVSTLTIQRTQQEDSAVYLCASSITSGSIGHEQFFGPGTRLTVL.

The sample holds a few counts of this clonotype. This chain joins TRBV24-1 and TRBJ2-1; tentative D call: TRBD1 (5 bases). Per germline, CDR1 KGHDR and CDR2 SFDVKD. This CDR3 has 15 residues. V lost 4 bases to trimming and J lost 2 bases, with 11 bases between them. The CDR3 region is CATSDPGYPYNEQFF. The CDR3 bases are TGTGCCACCAGTGACCCAGGGTACCCCTACAATGAGCAGTTCTTC.

This clonotype came up a few times. The V call is TRBV5-1, the J call TRBJ2-5; TRBD2 agrees at 15 bases. The length of the CDR3 is 16 residues. Per germline, CDR1 SGHRS and CDR2 YFSETQ. V lost 3 bases, J lost 4 bases, and 4 bases stayed unmatched. The DNA of the CDR3 is TGCGCCAGCAGCTCCACGGGACTAGCGGGGGGAGAGACCCAGTACTTC. Translated: CASSSTGLAGGETQYF. The full variable domain, completed using reference TRBV5-1 and TRBJ2-5, is KAGVTQTPRYLIKTRGQQVTLSCSPISGHRSVSWYQQTPGQGLQFLFEYFSETQRNKGNFPGRFSGRQFSNSRSEMNVSTLELGDSALYLCASSSTGLAGGETQYFGPGTRLLVL.

In its sample, this clonotype was seen a few times. J is TRBJ2-7 and V is TRBV15; weak D call: TRBD2 (5 bases). The CDR3 is 13 amino acids. Germline CDR1 and CDR2: LNHNV and YYDKDF (reference sequence). V was clipped by 0 bases and J by 4 bases, with 7 bases between them. The CDR3 DNA reads TGTGCCACCAGCAGAGATTCGGGGTACGAGCAGTACTTC. This gives the protein CATSRDSGYEQYF.